This T cell receptor beta chain appears in the sequencing data of a study of blood T cell repertoires in COVID-19 (dated by TCRdb to about 2020). As for the study more broadly: Collaborator samples came from the United States, Italy and Spain and covered acute and convalescent phases of COVID-19. The samples were drawn from two sources: the first 160 participants of the ongoing ImmuneRACE study, and fewer than 1,500 subjects contributed by 6 global collaborators. HLA class I and class II types, where available, came from metadata supplied by the sample provider rather than from assay-based typing. A freely available public database, intended as a resource for researchers studying the immune response to SARS-CoV-2, is where the repertoires were released. The prospective study material was composed of cDNA or gDNA derived from T cells, B-cell-depleted T cells, or PBMCs. Subjects who had been exposed to COVID-19, were actively infected with it, or had recovered from it provided the deeply sampled blood TCRbeta repertoires that made up the dataset. Sample metadata almost always included a de-identified subject ID, COVID-19 status, age in years and sex. General findings and caveats noted by the study authors: How much clinical and demographic metadata was included differed by source and by participant, and the metadata was provided uncurated.

The immunoSEQ Assay, a bias-controlled multiplex PCR, was used to amplify TCRbeta CDR3 regions from genomic DNA. Concerning the study's data processing: Within the assay, amplification of reference gene primers was used to estimate how many nucleated cells each sample contained. Sequence reads were collapsed and filtered to measure the absolute abundance of every unique TCRbeta CDR3 rearrangement. For each sample, productive Simpson clonality was calculated as the square root of Simpson's diversity index over productive rearrangements. TCRdb limited this immuneACCESS table to in-frame rearrangements with V and J called. A share of clones is missing; checked studies link under half to unresolved V genes, and the rest is unexplained. V and J calls and clone size follow that table, whereas D and trimming were derived from the DNA. Counted in this sample were approximately 160,000 clones; 80% to 90% of them appeared once. The top ten hold 11% of the sample.

This clone showed up just once. Its cognate antigen has yet to be identified. Base qualities are not recorded, but no much larger clone differs from it by a single base. For CDR1 and CDR2, the germline V gene lists SGHRS and YFSETQ. Here V drops 3 bases and J drops 5 bases, and the junction holds 6 bases not matched to any gene. Measured from the cysteine to the phenylalanine, the CDR3 is 15 residues long. Here the CDR3 DNA is all that survives: 45 bases in frame from base 1. Whole blood was collected in K2EDTA tubes by collaborating institutions according to the institutions' own protocols. For TCRbeta analysis, collaborators shipped samples in one of three forms: frozen whole blood, isolated PBMCs, or DNA extracted from either of those sample types.

Material for sequencing was peripheral blood. The sequence came from a human donor in a cohort sampled during active COVID-19. In this chain, TRBV5-1 is recombined with TRBJ2-7, and 12 bases in between align with TRBD2. The CDR3 here reads CASSSYRLAGDEQYF. The DNA reads as follows: TGCGCCAGCAGCTCCTACAGACTAGCGGGGGACGAGCAGTACTTC.